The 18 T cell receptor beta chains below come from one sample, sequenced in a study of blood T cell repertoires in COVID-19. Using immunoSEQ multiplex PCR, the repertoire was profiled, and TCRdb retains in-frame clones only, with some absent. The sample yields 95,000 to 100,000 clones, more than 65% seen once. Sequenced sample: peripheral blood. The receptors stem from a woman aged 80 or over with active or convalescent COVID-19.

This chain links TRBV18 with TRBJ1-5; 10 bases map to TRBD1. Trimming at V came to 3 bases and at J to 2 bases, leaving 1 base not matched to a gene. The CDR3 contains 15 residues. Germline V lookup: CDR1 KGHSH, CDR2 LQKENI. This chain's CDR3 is CASSPGTGGNQPQHF. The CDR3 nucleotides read TGTGCCAGCTCACCCGGGACAGGGGGCAATCAGCCCCAGCATTTT.

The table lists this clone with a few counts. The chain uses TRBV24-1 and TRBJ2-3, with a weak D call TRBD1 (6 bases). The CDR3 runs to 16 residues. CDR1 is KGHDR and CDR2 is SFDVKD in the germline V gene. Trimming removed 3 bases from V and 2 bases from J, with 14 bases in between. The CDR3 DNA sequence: TGTGCCACCAGTGATCCACAGGGTCTAGACACAGATACGCAGTATTTT. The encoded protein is CATSDPQGLDTDTQYF.

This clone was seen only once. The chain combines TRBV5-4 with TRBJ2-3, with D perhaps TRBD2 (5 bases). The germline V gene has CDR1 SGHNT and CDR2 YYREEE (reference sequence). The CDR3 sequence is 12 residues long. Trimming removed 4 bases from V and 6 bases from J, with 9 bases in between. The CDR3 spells CASSRREDTQYF. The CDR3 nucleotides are TGTGCCAGCAGCAGAAGGGAGGATACGCAGTATTTT.

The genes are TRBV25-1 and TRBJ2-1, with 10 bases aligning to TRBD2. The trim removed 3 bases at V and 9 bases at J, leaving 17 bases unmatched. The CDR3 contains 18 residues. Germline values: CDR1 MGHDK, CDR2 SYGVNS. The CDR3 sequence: CASSDRPGSGRAHGEQFF. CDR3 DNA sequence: TGTGCCAGCAGTGACCGCCCGGGGAGCGGGAGGGCCCATGGTGAGCAGTTCTTC. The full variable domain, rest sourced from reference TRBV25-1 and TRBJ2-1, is EADIYQTPRYLVIGTGKKITLECSQTMGHDKMYWYQQDPGMELHLIHYSYGVNSTEKGDLSSESTVSRIRTEHFPLTLESARPSHTSQYLCASSDRPGSGRAHGEQFFGPGTRLTVL.

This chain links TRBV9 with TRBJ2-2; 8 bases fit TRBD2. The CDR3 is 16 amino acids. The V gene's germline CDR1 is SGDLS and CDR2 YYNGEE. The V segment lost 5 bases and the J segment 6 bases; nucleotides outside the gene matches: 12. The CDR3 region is CASSFGGLAAAGELFF. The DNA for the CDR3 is TGTGCCAGCAGTTTTGGCGGACTAGCCGCCGCCGGGGAGCTGTTTTTT.

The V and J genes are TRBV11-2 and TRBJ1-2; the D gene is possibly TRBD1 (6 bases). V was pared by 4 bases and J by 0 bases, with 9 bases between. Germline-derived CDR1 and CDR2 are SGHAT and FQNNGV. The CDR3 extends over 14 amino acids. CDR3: CASSYPGANYGYTF. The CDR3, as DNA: TGTGCCAGCAGCTACCCAGGGGCTAACTATGGCTACACCTTC.

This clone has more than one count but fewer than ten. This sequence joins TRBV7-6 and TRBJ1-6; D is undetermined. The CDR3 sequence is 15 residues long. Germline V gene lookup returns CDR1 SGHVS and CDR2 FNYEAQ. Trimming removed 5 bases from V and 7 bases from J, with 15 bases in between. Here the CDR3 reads CASSQTSGRNSPLHF. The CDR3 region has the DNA TGTGCCAGCAGCCAAACCAGCGGACGAAATTCACCCCTCCACTTT.

CDR3 sequence reads: CASSLTGPKGELFF. The CDR3, as DNA: TGTGCCAGCAGTTTGACAGGGCCGAAGGGGGAGCTGTTTTTT. The chain is built from TRBV27 and TRBJ2-2; 7 bases fit TRBD1. Germline CDR1 is MNHEY and CDR2 is SMNVEV (reference sequence). The trim removed 3 bases at V and 8 bases at J, leaving 6 bases unmatched. The CDR3 runs 14 residues.

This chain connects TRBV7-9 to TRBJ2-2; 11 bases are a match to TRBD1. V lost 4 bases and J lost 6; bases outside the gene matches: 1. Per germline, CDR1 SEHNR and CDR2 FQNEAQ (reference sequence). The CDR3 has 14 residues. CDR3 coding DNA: TGTGCCAGCAGCTCGGGACAGGGGGCCGGGGAGCTGTTTTTT. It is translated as CASSSGQGAGELFF.

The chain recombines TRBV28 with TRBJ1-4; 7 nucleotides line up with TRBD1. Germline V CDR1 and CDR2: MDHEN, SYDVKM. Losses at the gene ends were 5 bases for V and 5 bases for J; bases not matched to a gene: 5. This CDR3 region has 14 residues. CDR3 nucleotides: TGTGCCAGCAGTCCGGGACAGAGGAATGAAAAACTGTTTTTT. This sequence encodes CASSPGQRNEKLFF.

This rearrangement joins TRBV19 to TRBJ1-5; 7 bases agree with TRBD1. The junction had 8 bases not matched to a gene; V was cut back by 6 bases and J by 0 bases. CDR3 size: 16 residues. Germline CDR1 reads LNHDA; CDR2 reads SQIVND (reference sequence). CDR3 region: CASRSGTAFSNQPQHF. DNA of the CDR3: TGTGCCAGTAGATCCGGGACAGCCTTTAGCAATCAGCCCCAGCATTTT.

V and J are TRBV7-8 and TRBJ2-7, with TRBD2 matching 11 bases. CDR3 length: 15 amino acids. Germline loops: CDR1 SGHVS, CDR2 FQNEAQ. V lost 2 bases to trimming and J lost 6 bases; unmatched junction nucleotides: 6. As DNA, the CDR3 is TGTGCCAGCAGCTTAACTAGCGGGAGAACGGTCGAGCAGTACTTC. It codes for CASSLTSGRTVEQYF. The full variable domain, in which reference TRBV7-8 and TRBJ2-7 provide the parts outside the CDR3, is GAGVSQSPRYKVAKRGQDVALRCDPISGHVSLFWYQQALGQGPEFLTYFQNEAQLDKSGLPSDRFFAERPEGSVSTLKIQRTQQEDSAVYLCASSLTSGRTVEQYFGPGTRLTVT.

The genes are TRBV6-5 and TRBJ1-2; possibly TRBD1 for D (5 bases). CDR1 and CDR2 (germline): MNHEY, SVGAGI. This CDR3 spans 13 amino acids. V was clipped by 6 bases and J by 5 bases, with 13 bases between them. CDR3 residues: CASRMTENYGYTF. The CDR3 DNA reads TGTGCCAGCAGGATGACAGAGAATTATGGCTACACCTTC.

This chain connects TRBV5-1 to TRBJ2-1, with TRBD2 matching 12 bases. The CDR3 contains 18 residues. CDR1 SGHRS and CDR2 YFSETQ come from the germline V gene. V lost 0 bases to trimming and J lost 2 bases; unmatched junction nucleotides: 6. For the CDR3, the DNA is TGCGCCAGCAGCTTGGCGGTCCTAGCGGGAGGGACCTACAATGAGCAGTTCTTC. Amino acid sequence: CASSLAVLAGGTYNEQFF. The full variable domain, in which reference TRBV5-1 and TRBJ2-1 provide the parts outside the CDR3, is KAGVTQTPRYLIKTRGQQVTLSCSPISGHRSVSWYQQTPGQGLQFLFEYFSETQRNKGNFPGRFSGRQFSNSRSEMNVSTLELGDSALYLCASSLAVLAGGTYNEQFFGPGTRLTVL.

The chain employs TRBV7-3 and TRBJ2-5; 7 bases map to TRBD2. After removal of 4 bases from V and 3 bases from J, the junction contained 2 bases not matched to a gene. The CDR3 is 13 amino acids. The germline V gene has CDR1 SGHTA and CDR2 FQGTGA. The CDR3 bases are TGTGCCAGCAGCTCAGGGAGGGAAGAGACCCAGTACTTC. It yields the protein CASSSGREETQYF. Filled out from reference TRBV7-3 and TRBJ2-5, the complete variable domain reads GAGVSQTPSNKVTEKGKYVELRCDPISGHTALYWYRQSLGQGPEFLIYFQGTGAADDSGLPNDRFFAVRPEGSVSTLKIQRTERGDSAVYLCASSSGREETQYFGPGTRLLVL.

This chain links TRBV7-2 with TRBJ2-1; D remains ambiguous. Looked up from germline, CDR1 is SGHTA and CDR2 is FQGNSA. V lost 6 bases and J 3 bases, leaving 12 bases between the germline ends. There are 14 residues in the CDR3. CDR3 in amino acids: CASRSGGGYNEQFF. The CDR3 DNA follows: TGTGCCAGCAGAAGTGGTGGCGGCTACAATGAGCAGTTCTTC.

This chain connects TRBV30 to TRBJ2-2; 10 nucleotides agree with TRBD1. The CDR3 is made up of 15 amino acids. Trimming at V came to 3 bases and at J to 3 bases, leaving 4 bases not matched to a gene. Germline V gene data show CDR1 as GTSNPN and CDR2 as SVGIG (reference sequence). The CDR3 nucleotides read TGTGCCTGGAGCCGAGGACAGGGGGACACCGGGGAGCTGTTTTTT. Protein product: CAWSRGQGDTGELFF.

Here the CDR3 reads CASSKVNREGEQFF. The DNA of the CDR3 is TGTGCCAGCAGCAAAGTAAACAGGGAGGGTGAGCAGTTCTTC. The J gene is TRBJ2-1, the V gene TRBV21-1; the D call TRBD2 from the table was never checked on the DNA. TRBV21-1 is a listed pseudogene. The CDR3 contains 14 residues.